This is a list of T cell receptor beta chains from one sample in a study of cytomegalovirus exposure and HLA in healthy donors. TCRdb keeps only in-frame clones here, not all; method: immunoSEQ multiplex PCR. Of approximately 190,000 clones listed, roughly 86% are singletons. The sample was PBMCs. These receptors all come from a man aged 40-55 years in good health and CMV-seropositive. Each CDR3 is given without its conserved first and last residue.

V gene: TRBV7-2; J gene: TRBJ2-3; CDR3 protein: ASSFRSSGRSTDTQY
V gene: TRBV6-6; J gene: TRBJ2-2; CDR3 protein: ASRTGLAGAGELF
V gene: TRBV2; J gene: TRBJ2-4; CDR3 protein: ASRLLAGKNIQY
V gene: TRBV10-2; J gene: TRBJ2-2; CDR3 protein: ASKPGLANTGELF
V gene: TRBV10-3; J gene: TRBJ1-4; CDR3 protein: ATRPGEEEKLF
V gene: TRBV7-9; J gene: TRBJ1-1; CDR3 protein: ASSLGEMNTEAF
V gene: TRBV7-2; J gene: TRBJ2-1; CDR3 protein: ASRIAGNEQF
V gene: TRBV10-3; J gene: TRBJ2-3; CDR3 protein: AISESPGTSTDTQY
V gene: TRBV10-3; J gene: TRBJ2-3; CDR3 protein: AIGAPSTDTQY
V gene: TRBV9; J gene: TRBJ2-3; CDR3 protein: ASSPSGRADTQY
V gene: TRBV30; J gene: TRBJ2-1; CDR3 protein: AWRSLARNEQF
V gene: TRBV5-1; J gene: TRBJ2-5; CDR3 protein: ASSLDVGRETQY
V gene: TRBV18; J gene: TRBJ1-6; CDR3 protein: ASSPAGLNSPLH
V gene: TRBV28; J gene: TRBJ2-5; CDR3 protein: ASTPWGREGRGKETQY
V gene: TRBV11-3; J gene: TRBJ2-3; CDR3 protein: ASSLAGSDTQY
V gene: TRBV4-2; J gene: TRBJ1-2; CDR3 protein: ASSFRPGRTNYGYT
V gene: TRBV18; J gene: TRBJ1-1; CDR3 protein: ASSPGQGNTEAF
V gene: TRBV6-6; J gene: TRBJ1-2; CDR3 protein: ASSYSGGDYGYT
V gene: TRBV11-3; J gene: TRBJ2-7; CDR3 protein: ASSSRGQSHEQY
V gene: TRBV5-4; J gene: TRBJ2-1; CDR3 protein: ASSSSDIEQF
V gene: TRBV6-5; J gene: TRBJ2-7; CDR3 protein: ASSYSGTGVYEQY
V gene: TRBV10-3; J gene: TRBJ1-6; CDR3 protein: AISEGQNSPLH
V gene: TRBV30; J gene: TRBJ1-1; CDR3 protein: AWSHSNTEAF
V gene: TRBV6-1; J gene: TRBJ2-1; CDR3 protein: ASRRGSGGDNEQF
V gene: TRBV25-1; J gene: TRBJ2-7; CDR3 protein: ASSDLVGSYEQY
V gene: TRBV7-9; J gene: TRBJ1-3; CDR3 protein: ASSDQWAYSGNTIY
V gene: TRBV27; J gene: TRBJ2-3; CDR3 protein: ASSFEHYSTDTQY
V gene: TRBV6-6; J gene: TRBJ2-1; CDR3 protein: ASSYAPGTAVHEQF
V gene: TRBV2; J gene: TRBJ2-2; CDR3 protein: ASRGDRVPGELF
V gene: TRBV6-1; J gene: TRBJ1-5; CDR3 protein: ASKKQGSNQPQH
V gene: TRBV6-1; J gene: TRBJ2-7; CDR3 protein: ASSERGGYEQY
V gene: TRBV19; J gene: TRBJ2-7; CDR3 protein: ASPKRRDTYEQY
V gene: TRBV6-1; J gene: TRBJ1-2; CDR3 protein: ASSAPGQGDRT
V gene: TRBV5-6; J gene: TRBJ2-5; CDR3 protein: ASSQLAGGQETQY
V gene: TRBV5-1; J gene: TRBJ2-7; CDR3 protein: ASSLGDTTLEQY
V gene: TRBV2; J gene: TRBJ1-1; CDR3 protein: ASRLTQENTEAF
V gene: TRBV7-9; J gene: TRBJ1-4; CDR3 protein: ASSLVVTATNEKLF
V gene: TRBV7-9; J gene: TRBJ2-1; CDR3 protein: ASSLGDRHYNEQF
V gene: TRBV9; J gene: TRBJ2-3; CDR3 protein: ASSDPDGVAGITDTQY
V gene: TRBV5-4; J gene: TRBJ2-3; CDR3 protein: ASSHTREAGDTQY
V gene: TRBV5-1; J gene: TRBJ1-1; CDR3 protein: ASSQDRPNTEAF
V gene: TRBV7-6; J gene: TRBJ1-6; CDR3 protein: ASSPRAADSSYNSPLH
V gene: TRBV6-1; J gene: TRBJ2-1; CDR3 protein: ASSESGSPHNEQF